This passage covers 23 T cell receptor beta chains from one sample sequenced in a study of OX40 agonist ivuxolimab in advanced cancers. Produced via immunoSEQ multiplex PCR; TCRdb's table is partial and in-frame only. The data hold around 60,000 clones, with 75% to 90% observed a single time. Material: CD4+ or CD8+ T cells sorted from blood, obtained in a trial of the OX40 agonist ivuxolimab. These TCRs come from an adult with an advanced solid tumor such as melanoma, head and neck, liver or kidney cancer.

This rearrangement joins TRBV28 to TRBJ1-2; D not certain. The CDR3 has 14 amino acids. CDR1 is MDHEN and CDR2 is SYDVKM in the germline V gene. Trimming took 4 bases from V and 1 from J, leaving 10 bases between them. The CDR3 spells CASSWERNNYGYTF. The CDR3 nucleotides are TGTGCCAGCAGTTGGGAGAGGAATAACTATGGCTACACCTTC.

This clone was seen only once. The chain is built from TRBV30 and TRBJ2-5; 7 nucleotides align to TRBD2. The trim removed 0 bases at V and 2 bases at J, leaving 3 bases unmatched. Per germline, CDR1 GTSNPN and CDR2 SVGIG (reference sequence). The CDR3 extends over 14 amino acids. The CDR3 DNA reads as TGTGCCTGGAGTGTGATCGGGGGGCAAGAGACCCAGTACTTC. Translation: CAWSVIGGQETQYF.

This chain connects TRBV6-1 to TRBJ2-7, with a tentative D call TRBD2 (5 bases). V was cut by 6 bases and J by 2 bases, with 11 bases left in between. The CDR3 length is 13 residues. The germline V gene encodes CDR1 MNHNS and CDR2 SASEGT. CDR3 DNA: TGTGCCAGCAGCTGGGAGAGGGCCTACGAGCAGTACTTC. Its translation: CASSWERAYEQYF.

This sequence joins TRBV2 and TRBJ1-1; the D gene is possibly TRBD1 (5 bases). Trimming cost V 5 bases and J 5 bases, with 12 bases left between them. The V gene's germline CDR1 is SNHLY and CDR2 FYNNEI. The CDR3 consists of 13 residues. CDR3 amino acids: CASSWGERTEAFF. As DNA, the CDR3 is TGTGCCAGCAGTTGGGGGGAGAGGACTGAAGCTTTCTTT.

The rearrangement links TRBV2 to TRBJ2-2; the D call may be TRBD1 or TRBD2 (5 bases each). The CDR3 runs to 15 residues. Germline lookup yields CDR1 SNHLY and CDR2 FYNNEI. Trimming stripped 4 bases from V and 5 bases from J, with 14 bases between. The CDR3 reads CASSGDDFDTGELFF. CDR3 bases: TGTGCCAGCAGTGGGGACGATTTCGATACCGGGGAGCTGTTTTTT.

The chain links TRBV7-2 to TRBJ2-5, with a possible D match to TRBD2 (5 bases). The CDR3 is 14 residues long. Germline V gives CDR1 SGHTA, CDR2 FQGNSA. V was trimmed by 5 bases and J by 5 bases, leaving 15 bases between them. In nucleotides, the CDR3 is TGTGCCAGCAGCCCCCCCGGTACGGGGGAGACCCAGTACTTC. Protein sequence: CASSPPGTGETQYF.

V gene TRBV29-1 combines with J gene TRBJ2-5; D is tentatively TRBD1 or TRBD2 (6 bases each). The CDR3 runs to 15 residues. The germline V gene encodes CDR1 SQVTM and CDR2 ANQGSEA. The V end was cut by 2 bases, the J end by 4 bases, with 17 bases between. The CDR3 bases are TGCAGCGTTGAACGGGGGCTAGCGAGCGGAGAGACCCAGTACTTC. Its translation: CSVERGLASGETQYF.

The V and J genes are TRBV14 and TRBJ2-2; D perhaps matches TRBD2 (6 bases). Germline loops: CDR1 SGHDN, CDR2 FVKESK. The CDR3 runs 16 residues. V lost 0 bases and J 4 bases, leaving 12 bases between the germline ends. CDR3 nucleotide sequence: TGTGCCAGCAGCCAAGAGCTAGCGCGTCCCACCGGGGAGCTGTTTTTT. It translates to CASSQELARPTGELFF. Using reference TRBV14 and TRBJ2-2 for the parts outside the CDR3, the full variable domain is EAGVTQFPSHSVIEKGQTVTLRCDPISGHDNLYWYRRVMGKEIKFLLHFVKESKQDESGMPNNRFLAERTGGTYSTLKVQPAELEDSGVYFCASSQELARPTGELFFGEGSRLTVL.

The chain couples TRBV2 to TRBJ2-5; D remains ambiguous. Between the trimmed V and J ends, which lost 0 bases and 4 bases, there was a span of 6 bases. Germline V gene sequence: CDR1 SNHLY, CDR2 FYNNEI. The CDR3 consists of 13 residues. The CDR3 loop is CASSEASVETQYF. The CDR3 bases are TGTGCCAGCAGTGAAGCGTCCGTAGAGACCCAGTACTTC.

The CDR3 spells CASSYRGRRGQETQYF. CDR3 coding DNA: TGCGCCAGCAGCTACAGGGGGCGCAGGGGGCAAGAGACCCAGTACTTC. This chain links TRBV5-1 with TRBJ2-5; TRBD1 agrees at 9 bases. Per the germline V gene, CDR1 is SGHRS and CDR2 is YFSETQ. The CDR3 sequence is 16 residues long. The V and J ends lost 3 bases and 2 bases, in that order; junction bases with no gene match: 8.

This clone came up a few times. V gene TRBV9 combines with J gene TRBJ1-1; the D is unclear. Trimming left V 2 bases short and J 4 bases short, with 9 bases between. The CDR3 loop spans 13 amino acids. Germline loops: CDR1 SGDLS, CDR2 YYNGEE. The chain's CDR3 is CASSVMGGTEAFF. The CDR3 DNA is TGTGCCAGCAGCGTGATGGGCGGCACTGAAGCTTTCTTT.

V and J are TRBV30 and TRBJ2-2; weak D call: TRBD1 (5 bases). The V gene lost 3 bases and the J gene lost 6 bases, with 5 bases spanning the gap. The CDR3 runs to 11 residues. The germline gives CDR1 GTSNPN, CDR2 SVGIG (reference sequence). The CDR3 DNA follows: TGTGCCTGGAGGGGGCCCGGGGAGCTGTTTTTT. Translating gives CAWRGPGELFF.

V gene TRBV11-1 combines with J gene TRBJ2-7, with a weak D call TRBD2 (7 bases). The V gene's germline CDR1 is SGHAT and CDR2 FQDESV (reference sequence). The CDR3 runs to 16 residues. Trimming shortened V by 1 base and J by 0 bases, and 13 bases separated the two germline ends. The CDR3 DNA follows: TGTGCCAGCAGCTTAGATCTCGGGGGGCACTCCTACGAGCAGTACTTC. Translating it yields CASSLDLGGHSYEQYF.

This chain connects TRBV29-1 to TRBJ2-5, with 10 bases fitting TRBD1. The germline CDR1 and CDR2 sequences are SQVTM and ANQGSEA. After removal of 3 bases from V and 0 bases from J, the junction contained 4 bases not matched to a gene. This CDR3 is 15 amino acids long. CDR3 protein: CSVEGDRGYQETQYF. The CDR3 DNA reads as TGCAGCGTTGAGGGGGACAGGGGATACCAAGAGACCCAGTACTTC.

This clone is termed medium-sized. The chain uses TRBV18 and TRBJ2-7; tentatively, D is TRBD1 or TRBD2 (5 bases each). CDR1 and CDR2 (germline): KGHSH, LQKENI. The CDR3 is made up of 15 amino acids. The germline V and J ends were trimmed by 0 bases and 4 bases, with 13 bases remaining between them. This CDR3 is CASSPPGRGPYEQYF. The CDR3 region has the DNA TGTGCCAGCTCACCACCGGGACGTGGACCTTACGAGCAGTACTTC. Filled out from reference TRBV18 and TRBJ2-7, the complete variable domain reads NAGVMQNPRHLVRRRGQEARLRCSPMKGHSHVYWYRQLPEEGLKFMVYLQKENIIDESGMPKERFSAEFPKEGPSILRIQQVVRGDSAAYFCASSPPGRGPYEQYFGPGTRLTVT.

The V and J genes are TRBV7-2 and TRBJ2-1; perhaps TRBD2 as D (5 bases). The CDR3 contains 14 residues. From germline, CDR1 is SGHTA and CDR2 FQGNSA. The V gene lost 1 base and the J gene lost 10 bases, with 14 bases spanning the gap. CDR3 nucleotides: TGTGCCAGCAGCTTAGGCTTGAGGGCAGAAGAGCAGTTCTTC. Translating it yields CASSLGLRAEEQFF. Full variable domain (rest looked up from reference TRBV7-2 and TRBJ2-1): GAGVSQSPSNKVTEKGKDVELRCDPISGHTALYWYRQSLGQGLEFLIYFQGNSAPDKSGLPSDRFSAERTGGSVSTLTIQRTQQEDSAVYLCASSLGLRAEEQFFGPGTRLTVL.

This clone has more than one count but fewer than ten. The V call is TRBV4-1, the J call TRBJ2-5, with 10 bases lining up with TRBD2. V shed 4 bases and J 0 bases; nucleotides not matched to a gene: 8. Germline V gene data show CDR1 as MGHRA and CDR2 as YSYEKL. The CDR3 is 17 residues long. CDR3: CASSPSGTSVYQETQYF. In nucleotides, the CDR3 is TGCGCCAGCAGCCCCTCGGGGACTAGCGTGTACCAAGAGACCCAGTACTTC.

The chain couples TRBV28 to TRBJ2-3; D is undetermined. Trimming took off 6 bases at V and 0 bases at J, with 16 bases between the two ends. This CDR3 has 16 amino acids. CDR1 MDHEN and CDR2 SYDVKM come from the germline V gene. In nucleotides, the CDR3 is TGTGCCAGCAGCCACCTAGAGGTTACTAGCACAGATACGCAGTATTTT. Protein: CASSHLEVTSTDTQYF.

The CDR3 region is CASSLTAPPLGRLNYGYTF. The DNA for the CDR3 is TGTGCCAGCAGCTTAACGGCCCCCCCCCTGGGCCGCCTGAACTATGGCTACACCTTC. V is TRBV7-2 and J is TRBJ1-2; unclear D gene. Germline V CDR1 and CDR2: SGHTA, FQGNSA. Trimming removed 2 bases at V and 2 bases at J, with 24 bases between. The CDR3 is 19 amino acids.

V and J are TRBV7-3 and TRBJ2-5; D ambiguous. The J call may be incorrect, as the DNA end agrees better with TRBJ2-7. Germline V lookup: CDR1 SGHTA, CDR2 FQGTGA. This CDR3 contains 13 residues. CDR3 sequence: CASSLSLPGEQYF. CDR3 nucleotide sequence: TGTGCCAGCAGCTTAAGTCTCCCCGGCGAGCAGTACTTC.

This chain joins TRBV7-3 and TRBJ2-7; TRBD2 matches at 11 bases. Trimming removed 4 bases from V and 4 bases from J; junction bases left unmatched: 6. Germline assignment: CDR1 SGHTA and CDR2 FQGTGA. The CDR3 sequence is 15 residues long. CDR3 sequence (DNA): TGTGCCAGCAGCTCAGCTAGCGGGGGGATGTACGAGCAGTACTTC. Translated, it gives CASSSASGGMYEQYF.

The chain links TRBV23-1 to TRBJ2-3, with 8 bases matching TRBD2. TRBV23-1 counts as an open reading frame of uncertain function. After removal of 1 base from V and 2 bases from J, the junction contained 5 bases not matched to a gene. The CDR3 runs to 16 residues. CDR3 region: CASSQFQRGPTDTQYF. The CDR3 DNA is TGCGCCAGCAGTCAATTCCAGCGGGGGCCCACAGATACGCAGTATTTT.

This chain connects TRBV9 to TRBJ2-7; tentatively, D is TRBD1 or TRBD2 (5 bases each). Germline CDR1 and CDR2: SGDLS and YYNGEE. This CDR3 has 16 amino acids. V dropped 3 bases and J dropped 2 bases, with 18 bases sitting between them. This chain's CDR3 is CASSGRGDGFAYEQYF. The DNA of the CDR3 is TGTGCCAGCAGCGGTCGAGGGGACGGATTCGCCTACGAGCAGTACTTC.